These 24 T cell receptor beta chains originate from one sample sequenced in a study of regulatory T cells in long-lasting Graves disease. The authors built TCR beta libraries using iRepertoire HTBI primers and Arm-PCR of CDR3 regions. TCRdb redid the calling of the multiplex PCR reads with MiXCR, one entry per CDR3 protein. This sample yields 240,000 or so distinct CDR3 sequences, of which roughly 21% are seen a single time; about 15% belongs to the top ten. Time point here: newly diagnosed GD, antithyroid drugs for less than 3 months. TCR sequences were obtained from RNA taken from PBMCs. The input for sequencing was peripheral blood mononuclear cells (PBMCs), taken at new diagnosis, from a patient treated with antithyroid drugs. These receptors came from a female donor with Graves disease.

With respect to this clonotype: With a much larger clone just one base away, this may be a read error. This chain links TRBV6-1 with TRBJ2-4, with D possibly being TRBD2 (6 bases). The CDR3 sequence is 14 residues long. The V end was cut by 6 bases, the J end by 13 bases, with 22 bases between. The germline V gene has CDR1 MNHNS and CDR2 SASEGT. CDR3 region: CASRRRGTYNEQYF. DNA of the CDR3: TGTGCCAGCAGGCGACGGGGGACCTACAATGAGCAGTACTTC.

In its sample, this clonotype ranks as medium-sized. This rearrangement joins TRBV28 to TRBJ2-7; the D gene is possibly TRBD1 (7 bases). CDR1 MDHEN and CDR2 SYDVKM come from the germline V gene. Trimming took off 6 bases at V and 4 bases at J, with 19 bases between the two ends. There are 15 residues in the CDR3. DNA for the CDR3: TGTGCCAGCAGCCCGTTGGAGGGGGCTGGATACGAGCAGTACTTC. It yields the protein CASSPLEGAGYEQYF.

This clonotype was counted ten times or more. This chain connects TRBV9 to TRBJ2-1, with 7 positions matching TRBD1. V lost 4 bases to trimming and J lost 6 bases; unmatched junction nucleotides: 13. Germline assignment: CDR1 SGDLS and CDR2 YYNGEE. The CDR3 is made up of 16 amino acids. In DNA, the CDR3 is TGTGCCAGCAGCCCGGCCGATGGGACAGAAGTCAATGAGCAGTTCTTC. As protein: CASSPADGTEVNEQFF.

This clonotype was seen at least ten times. The chain carries TRBV7-2 and TRBJ2-3, with a weak D call TRBD1 (6 bases). Trimming removed 5 bases at V and 0 bases at J, with 12 bases between. This CDR3 region has 15 residues. CDR1 is SGHTA and CDR2 is FQGNSA in the germline V gene. DNA of the CDR3: TGTGCCAGCAGCACAGGGTCGGGCAGCACAGATACGCAGTATTTT. This translates into CASSTGSGSTDTQYF.

V usage is TRBV19 and J usage is TRBJ1-2, with 7 bases matching TRBD1. This CDR3 is built from 12 residues. CDR1 and CDR2 (germline): LNHDA, SQIVND (reference sequence). After removal of 8 bases from V and 6 bases from J, the junction contained 6 bases not matched to a gene. CDR3 DNA: TGTGCCAGTCGAAAGGGGGCGGATGGCTACACCTTC. Amino acid sequence: CASRKGADGYTF.

This clonotype was counted ten times or more. The V call is TRBV12-3 or TRBV12-4, the J call TRBJ2-1; TRBD1 matches at 8 bases. V trimming: 5 bases; J trimming: 6 bases; junction bases outside the gene matches: 6. The CDR3 has 14 residues. The CDR3 here is CASSQDRDLNEQFF. The DNA for the CDR3 is TGTGCCAGCAGTCAGGACAGGGATCTCAATGAGCAGTTCTTC.

The gene calls are TRBV2 and TRBJ2-7; D perhaps matches TRBD1 (6 bases). Germline V gives CDR1 SNHLY, CDR2 FYNNEI. The CDR3 extends over 13 amino acids. Trimming took off 3 bases at V and 6 bases at J, with 12 bases between the two ends. The CDR3 nucleotides read TGTGCCAGCAGTGACACAGGGAGCCGCGAGCAGTACTTC. The encoded protein is CASSDTGSREQYF.

This clonotype has only a few counts. A much more abundant neighbour one base away suggests this may be a read error. Here the CDR3 reads CASSLGGTERPKNIQYF. The CDR3 DNA is TGTGCCAGCAGCTTGGGGGGGACAGAGCGCCCTAAAAACATTCAGTACTTC. The genes are TRBV7-2 and TRBJ2-4; D is tentatively TRBD1 or TRBD2 (7 bases each). Looked up from germline, CDR1 is SGHTA and CDR2 is FQGNSA. The CDR3 extends over 17 amino acids. Trimming stripped 3 bases from V and 4 bases from J, with 19 bases between.

The chain links TRBV5-5 to TRBJ2-6; no reliable D call. This CDR3 is 16 amino acids long. V was pared by 0 bases and J by 0 bases, with 7 bases between. Germline CDR1 SGHKS, CDR2 YYEKEE (reference sequence). CDR3 region: CASSLGLSSGANVLTF. The CDR3 DNA reads TGTGCCAGCAGCTTGGGACTTTCCTCTGGGGCCAACGTCCTGACTTTC.

This clonotype was seen more than once but under ten times. The J gene is TRBJ2-1, the V gene TRBV20-1, with TRBD2 matching 13 bases. V trimming: 3 bases; J trimming: 3 bases; junction bases outside the gene matches: 5. The CDR3 has 16 amino acids. Germline V gene data show CDR1 as DFQATT and CDR2 as SNEGSKA (reference sequence). For the CDR3, the DNA is TGCAGTGCTAGTCGGACTAGCGGGAGAGTCTACAATGAGCAGTTCTTC. It codes for CSASRTSGRVYNEQFF.

In this sample, this clonotype turned up once. A far bigger clonotype differs at one base, so this is likely a read error. The J gene is TRBJ2-5, the V gene TRBV7-3, with 10 positions matching TRBD2. From germline, CDR1 is SGHTA and CDR2 FQGTGA. The CDR3 spans 19 residues. The DNA of the CDR3 is TGTGCCAGCAGCTCAGAGTGGGACGGACCAGCGGGAGGGCCCGGTGTTGGGTTCTTC. It is translated as CASSSEWDGPAGGPGVGFF.

This clonotype showed up many times. The chain employs TRBV20-1 and TRBJ2-7, with 11 nucleotides matching TRBD1. The CDR3 runs 14 residues. V lost 5 bases, J lost 4 bases, and 7 bases stayed unmatched. Germline CDR1 is DFQATT and CDR2 is SNEGSKA (reference sequence). Written as DNA, the CDR3 is TGCAGTGCTCCCCTGGGACAGGGGGGATACGAGCAGTACTTC. This encodes CSAPLGQGGYEQYF.

The sample holds many counts of this clonotype. V is TRBV6-2 or TRBV6-3 and J is TRBJ2-3; weak D call: TRBD1 (5 bases). Germline-derived CDR1 and CDR2 are MNHEY and SVGEGT. The CDR3 extends over 16 amino acids. Trimming took off 2 bases at V and 0 bases at J, with 12 bases between the two ends. CDR3 bases: TGTGCCAGCAGTTACACGGACACCTCTAGCACAGATACGCAGTATTTT. It codes for CASSYTDTSSTDTQYF.

The rearrangement links TRBV4-3 to TRBJ1-2, with a possible D match to TRBD1 (6 bases). The CDR3 has 14 residues. CDR1 and CDR2 (germline): LGHNA, YSLEER. V was clipped by 4 bases and J by 3 bases, with 12 bases between them. The CDR3 sequence is CASSRDRRDYGYTF. The DNA of the CDR3 is TGCGCCAGCAGCCGAGACAGGCGAGACTATGGCTACACCTTC.

This clonotype has just a few counts. The rearrangement links TRBV4-1 to TRBJ2-3, with TRBD2 matching over 10 bases. V trimming: 0 bases; J trimming: 7 bases; junction bases outside the gene matches: 10. Germline V gene data show CDR1 as MGHRA and CDR2 as YSYEKL. The CDR3 is 17 residues long. The CDR3 region has the DNA TGCGCCAGCAGCCAAGATTGGGTAGCGGGGGGCCACCATACGCAGTATTTT. Protein sequence: CASSQDWVAGGHHTQYF.

V usage is TRBV7-2 and J usage is TRBJ2-2; 10 nucleotides agree with TRBD2. The V gene end was trimmed by 4 bases and the J gene end by 6 bases; junction bases not matched to a gene: 2. The germline V gene encodes CDR1 SGHTA and CDR2 FQGNSA. This CDR3 spans 14 amino acids. CDR3 sequence reads: CASSYLAGAGELFF. Written as DNA, the CDR3 is TGTGCCAGCAGCTATCTAGCGGGGGCCGGGGAGCTGTTTTTT.

In its sample, this clonotype was seen many times. The J gene is TRBJ2-7, the V gene TRBV13; a possible D gene is TRBD2 (5 bases). The CDR3 spans 14 residues. The germline V and J ends were trimmed by 7 bases and 2 bases, with 15 bases remaining between them. The germline gives CDR1 PRHDT, CDR2 FYEKMQ (reference sequence). CDR3 loop: CASTRNYGTYEQYF. The CDR3 DNA sequence: TGTGCCAGCACCCGGAACTACGGGACCTACGAGCAGTACTTC.

This clonotype appeared many times. The rearrangement joins TRBV4-3 to TRBJ1-3, with D tentatively TRBD1 (5 bases). This CDR3 is 16 amino acids long. CDR1 is LGHNA and CDR2 is YSLEER in the germline V gene. Trimming shortened V by 4 bases and J by 0 bases, and 13 bases separated the two germline ends. In DNA form, the CDR3 reads TGCGCCAGCAGCCCCCGGGGGGGGAACTCTGGAAACACCATATATTTT. This sequence encodes CASSPRGGNSGNTIYF.

J is TRBJ2-7 and V is TRBV11-2; the D gene is possibly TRBD1 (6 bases). The last part of the DNA fits TRBJ2-1 better; the J call may be wrong. The germline gives CDR1 SGHAT, CDR2 FQNNGV. The CDR3 loop spans 16 amino acids. The CDR3 DNA follows: TGTGCCAGCAGCTTAGACGCAGGGGACTCCTACAATGAGCAGTTCTTC. It yields the protein CASSLDAGDSYNEQFF.

The chain employs TRBV20-1 and TRBJ1-4, with D possibly TRBD1 on 5 matching bases. The CDR3 spans 14 residues. Deletions cut 7 bases from V and 0 bases from J, with 12 bases between. Germline assignment: CDR1 DFQATT and CDR2 SNEGSKA (reference sequence). CDR3 bases: TGCAGTGTAGGGCAGACAGCAACTAATGAAAAACTGTTTTTT. It is translated as CSVGQTATNEKLFF.

This clonotype appeared a few times. The chain is built from TRBV4-1 and TRBJ2-1; 7 bases fit TRBD2. The trim removed 6 bases at V and 1 base at J, leaving 9 bases unmatched. CDR1 and CDR2 (germline): MGHRA, YSYEKL. The length of the CDR3 is 16 residues. The DNA for the CDR3 is TGCGCCAGCAGACTTCCGCGGGAGTCATCCTACAATGAGCAGTTCTTC. Its translation is CASRLPRESSYNEQFF.

This clonotype has a handful of counts. The genes are TRBV24-1 and TRBJ2-1, with TRBD2 matching 8 bases. V gave up 4 bases and J gave up 7 bases; unmatched junction bases: 11. The CDR3 has 16 amino acids. The germline CDR1 and CDR2 sequences are KGHDR and SFDVKD. CDR3 DNA: TGTGCCACCAGTGACCCAGTTGGGAGCGGGAGTAATGAGCAGTTCTTC. Translation gives CATSDPVGSGSNEQFF.

CDR3 residues: CASSDGHNEQFF. Written as DNA, the CDR3 is TGCGCCAGCTCAGACGGACACAATGAGCAGTTCTTC. The V and J genes are TRBV5-1 and TRBJ2-1; no clear D gene. The V gene's germline CDR1 is SGHRS and CDR2 YFSETQ. V was pared by 7 bases and J by 5 bases, with 10 bases between. This CDR3 comprises 12 residues. The complete variable domain, with remaining parts taken from reference TRBV5-1 and TRBJ2-1, reads KAGVTQTPRYLIKTRGQQVTLSCSPISGHRSVSWYQQTPGQGLQFLFEYFSETQRNKGNFPGRFSGRQFSNSRSEMNVSTLELGDSALYLCASSDGHNEQFFGPGTRLTVL.

This clonotype was recorded at least ten times. The rearrangement links TRBV29-1 to TRBJ2-5; D perhaps matches TRBD1 (5 bases). The CDR3 sequence is 13 residues long. Deletions cut 1 base from V and 2 bases from J, with 8 bases between. Per the germline V gene, CDR1 is SQVTM and CDR2 is ANQGSEA. The CDR3 region has the DNA TGCAGCGTTGAAGCGGACATACAAGAGACCCAGTACTTC. Translated: CSVEADIQETQYF.